This T cell receptor (beta chain) was documented in a study of early T cells in non-severe SARS-CoV-2 infection. Study at large: It was bulk RNA from unsorted whole blood that was sequenced, and the chains were unpaired. Regarding the study as a whole: Lookups in VDJdb leaned toward anti-spike CD8 responses and missed private and CD4 specificities.

Germline CDR1 reads GTSNPN; CDR2 reads SVGIG (reference sequence). Trimming pared 3 bases from V and 2 bases from J, leaving 8 bases between. The CDR3 sequence is 13 residues long. This clonotype has only a few counts. What it binds is not known. In the library, individual cDNA molecules carried attached unique molecular identifiers. TCRdb called the 5' RACE reads again in MiXCR, with one record for every CDR3 protein. Of about 22,000 distinct CDR3 sequences listed, about 4.7% were seen once; the top ten hold around 15%. The sequenced material came from whole blood. The sequence was collected from an adult who was a healthcare worker with PCR-confirmed SARS-CoV-2 infection or an uninfected control (not recorded which). The chain joins TRBV30 to TRBJ1-3, with a weak D call TRBD1 (5 bases). This chain's CDR3 is CAWRAQAGNTIYF. CDR3 bases: TGTGCCTGGAGGGCACAGGCTGGAAACACCATATATTTT.